The sequence of this T cell receptor (beta chain) was determined in a study of CD8 T cells in Susac syndrome. The authors reverse transcribed roughly 0.5 to 1 ug RNA with random hexamers. Multiplex immunoSEQ PCR targeted 54 Vbeta and 13 Jbeta TCR beta segments. Via MiXCR, TCRdb re-called the immunoSEQ multiplex PCR reads, giving one row per CDR3 protein. This table holds 150,000 or so distinct CDR3 sequences, approximately 95% found once. Sequencing of TCR beta drew on CD8+ and CD4+ T cells from blood. TEMRA cells were enriched by FACS, and CD4+ and CD8+ T cells were negatively isolated. The CDR3 length is 16 residues. The V gene's germline CDR1 is SGHTA and CDR2 FQGNSA. V lost 5 bases and J lost 6, with 23 bases in between.

Sequenced: CD4+ T cells from PBMCs. This TCR derives from a human donor with Susac syndrome. The gene calls are TRBV7-2 and TRBJ2-7, with D perhaps matching TRBD2 (5 bases). The CDR3 loop is CASSPYPGRAQGEQYV. CDR3 bases: TGTGCCAGCAGCCCATATCCTGGGAGAGCGCAAGGCGAGCAGTACGTC.